This T cell receptor beta chain was captured in a study of cytomegalovirus exposure and HLA in healthy donors. In the PCR, 60 Vbeta and 13 Jbeta primers were used. Here immunoSEQ multiplex PCR was the method, and the copy in TCRdb shows in-frame clones only, minus some. The sample lists 99,000 or so clones, roughly 76% seen once, with about 6.9% in the top ten. CDR1 and CDR2 (germline): SQVTM, ANQGSEA. Trimming shortened V by 4 bases and J by 4 bases, and 8 bases separated the two germline ends. The CDR3 has 12 amino acids. The source is a man aged 25 to 40 in good health and CMV-seropositive. The sample comprised PBMCs. This sequence joins TRBV29-1 and TRBJ2-1; D is ambiguous. CDR3 nucleotide sequence: TGCAGCGTTGGGCGGCAGTACAATGAGCAGTTCTTC. Translating gives CSVGRQYNEQFF.